This T cell receptor (beta chain) was sequenced during a study of beta chain features in type 1 diabetes listed by TCRdb under 2018. Describing the broader study: Patients and healthy donors did not differ in mean age, gender distribution, total cell number or subset yield. A total of 85 million to 140 million sorted cells were examined across all samples, and a strong correlation was observed between cell number per subset and RNA yield. The study compared TCRB repertoires of sorted circulating CD4+ T cell subsets between recently diagnosed type 1 diabetes patients and matched healthy donors. Regulatory and stem cell-like memory subsets were obtained from only 8 patients and roughly 8 healthy donors, while naive and central memory subsets were obtained from all 30 or so donors. On the study overall, not on this receptor specifically: HLA sub-analyses involved small numbers of individuals, so any influence of HLA type on TCRB rearrangement remained unresolved. A moderate but significant shortening of TCRB CDR3 length was observed in type 1 diabetes patients in all four CD4+ subsets. At VDJ recombination sites, patients with type 1 diabetes made fewer insertions and deleted more nucleotides, a pattern implying thymic rearrangement abnormalities. PCR might favor shorter templates, but patient and control samples were amplified and corrected together, so any skew would affect both groups equally. Naive, central memory and regulatory TCRB repertoires appeared more similar among patients than among healthy donors. Because cDNA rather than genomic DNA was sequenced, highly expressing activated cells could have been over-represented, although no difference in activation and CD3 levels was found between groups.

This clone was counted at least ten times. Its antigen target is currently unknown. Per-base qualities were not stored, and no clone one base away is much larger. Between the V and J ends, shortened by 3 bases and 1 base respectively, the junction contains 16 bases. From the cysteine through the phenylalanine, the CDR3 covers 16 amino acids. Kept here is only the CDR3 DNA, which spans 48 bases and is read in frame from base 1. Via the germline V gene, CDR1 is MDHEN and CDR2 SYDVKM. From each donor, a single peripheral blood sample of approximately 110 mL on average was drawn into heparinised tubes. A BD FACSAria II was used to sort naive, central memory, regulatory and stem cell-like memory CD4+ T cells with a panel that included CD45RO, CCR7, CD25, CD127, CD95 and CD27. A purity above 95% was achieved for all sorted populations. PBMCs were isolated right away by Lymphoprep density gradient centrifugation and were stained directly, without culture. To minimize batch effects, samples were stained and sorted in pairs, one healthy donor with one patient per experiment.

All of the isolated RNA was reverse transcribed with the High Capacity cDNA Reverse Transcription Kit, so expressed TCRB transcripts were sequenced. Deep immunoSEQ sequencing was performed on naive, central memory and regulatory T cell samples, with an average of around 3.5 million total reads per sample. Sorted cells were lysed in RLT buffer and RNA was extracted with DNase-treated RNeasy Micro or Mini kits, depending on cell number. To prevent cross-contamination, each cell subset was processed individually, whereas patient and healthy donor samples were processed jointly. The immunoSEQ multiplex PCR was used to amplify TCRB sequences from cDNA, yielding 87-bp fragments that span the CDR3 region. Amplicons were sequenced on the Illumina HiSeq platform. The authors processed their data as follows. PCR bias was corrected computationally using synthetic template baselines, and reads within Hamming distance 2 were collapsed, with unmergeable singletons discarded. By aligning reads against IMGT, V, D and J genes, CDR3 length, and insertions or deletions at six rearrangement sites were assigned. Within each subset, clonotype counts were normalized to sorted cell number, and only after that were true diversity and Gini coefficients computed with the tcR R package. The overlap coefficient, calculated on TCRB nucleotide sequences, was used to quantify repertoire sharing. The clones in this table, taken by TCRdb from immuneACCESS, are in-frame only. Not every clone is retained; where verified, under half of the shortfall comes from an unresolved V gene, and the cause of the rest is unknown. V and J calls and clone size follow that table, whereas D and trimming were derived from the DNA. The sample data list more than 110,000 clones, and about 7.1% of these were observed just once. About 1.5% of the sample is held by the ten biggest clonotypes.

Material for sequencing was central memory CD4+ T cells from blood. The rearranged segments are TRBV28 and TRBJ2-7; perhaps TRBD2 is the D gene, with 5 bases matching. This TCR was sampled from a woman in her twenties or thirties in good health. For the CDR3, the sequence is CASSFGSGSGSYEQYF. The nucleotide sequence reads as follows: TGTGCCAGCAGTTTTGGTAGTGGGAGTGGGTCCTACGAGCAGTACTTC. With the portions outside the CDR3 filled from the reference TRBV28 and TRBJ2-7 genes, the complete variable region becomes DVKVTQSSRYLVKRTGEKVFLECVQDMDHENMFWYRQDPGLGLRLIYFSYDVKMKEKGDIPEGYSVSREKKERFSLILESASTNQTSMYLCASSFGSGSGSYEQYFGPGTRLTVT.